This T cell receptor beta chain was profiled in a study of blood T cell repertoires in COVID-19. Data came from immunoSEQ multiplex PCR; TCRdb stores just in-frame clones and leaves some out. The sample holds 390,000 or so clones, 70% to 90% seen once. The germline V gene encodes CDR1 MDHEN and CDR2 SYDVKM. This CDR3 spans 15 amino acids. V lost 7 bases, J lost 5 bases, and 11 bases stayed unmatched. Sequencing input: peripheral blood. This chain joins TRBV28 and TRBJ2-7; 10 nucleotides match TRBD1. This clonotype originated in a woman aged 25-40 years with COVID-19, enrolled during active disease. CDR3 nucleotide sequence: TGTGCCAGCAAATCTCCGGGACAGGGGTCCCACGAGCAGTACTTC. Translation gives CASKSPGQGSHEQYF. Using reference TRBV28 and TRBJ2-7 for the parts outside the CDR3, the full variable domain is DVKVTQSSRYLVKRTGEKVFLECVQDMDHENMFWYRQDPGLGLRLIYFSYDVKMKEKGDIPEGYSVSREKKERFSLILESASTNQTSMYLCASKSPGQGSHEQYFGPGTRLTVT.